The source of this T cell receptor beta chain is a study of cytomegalovirus exposure and HLA in healthy donors. A multiplex PCR was run with 60 Vbeta primers and 13 Jbeta primers. Clones were read by immunoSEQ multiplex PCR, and TCRdb kept only the in-frame ones, dropping some. Seen in this sample are 130,000 or so clones; the ten most common clones hold about 2.2%. The study, taken as a whole, reports: Presence/absence analyses supposed approximately even sequencing depth among donors. The study put 150 or so TCR beta chains on its list as cytomegalovirus-associated.

V shed 3 bases and J shed 6 bases, with 14 bases lying between them. The CDR3 spans 15 residues. CDR1 and CDR2 (germline): MGHRA, YSYEKL. About this clone itself: Its antigen remains unidentified.

This clonotype was sampled from a woman aged 18-35 years in good health and CMV-seronegative. The sequencing sample was made of PBMCs. The chain carries TRBV4-1 and TRBJ2-2; tentative D call: TRBD1 (6 bases). CDR3 in amino acids: CASSQLTGGAGELFF. The CDR3 DNA sequence: TGCGCCAGCAGCCAGCTGACAGGAGGCGCCGGGGAGCTGTTTTTT.